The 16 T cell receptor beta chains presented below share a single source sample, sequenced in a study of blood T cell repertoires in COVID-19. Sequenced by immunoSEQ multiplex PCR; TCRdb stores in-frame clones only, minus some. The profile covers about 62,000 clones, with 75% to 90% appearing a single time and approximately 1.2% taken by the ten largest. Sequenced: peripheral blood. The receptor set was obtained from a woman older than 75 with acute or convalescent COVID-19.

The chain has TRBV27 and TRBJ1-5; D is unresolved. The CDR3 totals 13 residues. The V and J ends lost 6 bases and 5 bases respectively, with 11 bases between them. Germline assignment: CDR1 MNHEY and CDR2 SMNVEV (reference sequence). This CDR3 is CASSTMRYQPQHF. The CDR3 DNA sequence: TGTGCCAGCAGCACCATGCGGTATCAGCCCCAGCATTTT.

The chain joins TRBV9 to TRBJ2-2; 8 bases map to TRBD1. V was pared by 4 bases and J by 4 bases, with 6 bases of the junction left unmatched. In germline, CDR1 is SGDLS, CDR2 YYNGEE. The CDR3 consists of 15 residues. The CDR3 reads CASSQGQAGTGELFF. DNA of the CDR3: TGTGCCAGCAGCCAGGGACAGGCGGGCACCGGGGAGCTGTTTTTT.

CDR3 nucleotides: TGTGCCAGCCTGGGACAGGGCAACTATGGCTACACCTTC. Translated: CASLGQGNYGYTF. The rearrangement joins TRBV18 to TRBJ1-2, with 9 bases that match TRBD1. This CDR3 contains 13 residues. J lost 2 bases, V lost 8 bases, and 3 bases had no gene match. Germline assignment: CDR1 KGHSH and CDR2 LQKENI.

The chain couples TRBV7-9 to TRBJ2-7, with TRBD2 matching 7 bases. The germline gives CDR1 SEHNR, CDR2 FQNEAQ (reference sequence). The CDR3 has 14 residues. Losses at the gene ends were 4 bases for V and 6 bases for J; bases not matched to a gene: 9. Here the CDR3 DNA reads TGTGCCAGCAGCTCCGGGGACTACCTCTCCGAGCAGTACTTC. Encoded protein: CASSSGDYLSEQYF.

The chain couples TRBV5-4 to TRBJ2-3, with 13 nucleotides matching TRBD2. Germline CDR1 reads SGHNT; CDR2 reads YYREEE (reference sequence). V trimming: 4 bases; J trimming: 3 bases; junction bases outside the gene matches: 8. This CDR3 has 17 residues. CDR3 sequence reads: CASSLGLAGFGTDTQYF. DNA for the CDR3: TGTGCCAGCAGCCTGGGACTAGCGGGATTTGGTACAGATACGCAGTATTTT.

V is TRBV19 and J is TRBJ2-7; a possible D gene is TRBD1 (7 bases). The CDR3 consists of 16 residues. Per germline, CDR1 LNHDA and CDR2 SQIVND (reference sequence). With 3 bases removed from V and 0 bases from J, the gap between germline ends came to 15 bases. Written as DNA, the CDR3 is TGTGCCAGTAGTATTGTGGGGGGACAGAGCTCCTACGAGCAGTACTTC. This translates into CASSIVGGQSSYEQYF.

CDR3 amino acids: CASSLDLPGTYYEQYF. DNA of the CDR3: TGTGCCAGCAGCTTAGATCTTCCGGGAACTTACTACGAGCAGTACTTC. The J gene is TRBJ2-7, the V gene TRBV11-2; D is possibly TRBD2 (5 bases). V was cut by 0 bases and J by 3 bases, with 15 bases left in between. The germline CDR1 and CDR2 sequences are SGHAT and FQNNGV. This CDR3 is built from 16 residues.

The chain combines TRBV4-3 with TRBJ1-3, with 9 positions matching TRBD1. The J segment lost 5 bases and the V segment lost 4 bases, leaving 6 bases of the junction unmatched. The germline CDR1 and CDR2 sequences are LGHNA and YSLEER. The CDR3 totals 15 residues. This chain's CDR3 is CASSRDGTGRNTIYF. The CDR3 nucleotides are TGCGCCAGCAGCCGCGACGGGACAGGGCGAAACACCATATATTTT.

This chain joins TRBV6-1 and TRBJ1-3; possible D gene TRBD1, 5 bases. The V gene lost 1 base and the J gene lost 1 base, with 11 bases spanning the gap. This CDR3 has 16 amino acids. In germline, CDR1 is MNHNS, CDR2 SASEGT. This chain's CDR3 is CASSEVLGGSGNTIYF. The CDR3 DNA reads TGTGCCAGCAGTGAAGTCCTGGGGGGTTCTGGAAACACCATATATTTT.

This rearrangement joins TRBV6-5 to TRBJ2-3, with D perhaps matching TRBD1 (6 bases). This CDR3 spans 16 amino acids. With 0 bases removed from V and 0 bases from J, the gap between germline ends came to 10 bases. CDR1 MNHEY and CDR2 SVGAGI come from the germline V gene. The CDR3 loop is CASSYSIQGSTDTQYF. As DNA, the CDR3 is TGTGCCAGCAGTTACTCGATCCAGGGGAGCACAGATACGCAGTATTTT.

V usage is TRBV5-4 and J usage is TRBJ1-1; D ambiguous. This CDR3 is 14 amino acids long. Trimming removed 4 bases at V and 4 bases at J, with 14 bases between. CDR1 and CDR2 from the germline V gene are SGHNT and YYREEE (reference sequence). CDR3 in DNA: TGTGCCAGCAGCCTGGGAGGGCTGGGCACTGAAGCTTTCTTT. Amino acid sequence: CASSLGGLGTEAFF.

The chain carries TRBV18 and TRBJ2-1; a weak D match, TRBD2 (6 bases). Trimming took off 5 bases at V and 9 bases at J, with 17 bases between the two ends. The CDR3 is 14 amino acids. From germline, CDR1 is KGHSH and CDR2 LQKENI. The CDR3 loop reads CASSTDAGLSEQFF. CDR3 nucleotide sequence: TGTGCCAGCTCAACCGACGCGGGATTAAGTGAGCAGTTCTTC.

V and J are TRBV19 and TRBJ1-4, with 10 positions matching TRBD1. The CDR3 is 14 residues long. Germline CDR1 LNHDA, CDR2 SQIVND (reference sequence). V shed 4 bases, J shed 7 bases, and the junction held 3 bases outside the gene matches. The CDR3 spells CASSNRDRGEKLFF. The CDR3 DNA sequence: TGTGCCAGTAGTAACCGGGACAGGGGTGAAAAACTGTTTTTT.

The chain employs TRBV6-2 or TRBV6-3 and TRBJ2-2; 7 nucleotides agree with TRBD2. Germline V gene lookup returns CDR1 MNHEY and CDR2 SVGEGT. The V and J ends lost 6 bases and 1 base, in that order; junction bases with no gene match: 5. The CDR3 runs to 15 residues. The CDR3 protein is CASSWGGQNTGELFF. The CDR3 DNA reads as TGTGCCAGCAGCTGGGGGGGTCAGAACACCGGGGAGCTGTTTTTT.

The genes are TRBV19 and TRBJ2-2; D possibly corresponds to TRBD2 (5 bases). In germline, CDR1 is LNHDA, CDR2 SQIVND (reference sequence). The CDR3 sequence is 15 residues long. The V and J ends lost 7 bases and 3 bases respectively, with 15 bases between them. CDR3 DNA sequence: TGTGCCAGTAACACTCCGGGATTTCACACCGGGGAGCTGTTTTTT. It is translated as CASNTPGFHTGELFF.

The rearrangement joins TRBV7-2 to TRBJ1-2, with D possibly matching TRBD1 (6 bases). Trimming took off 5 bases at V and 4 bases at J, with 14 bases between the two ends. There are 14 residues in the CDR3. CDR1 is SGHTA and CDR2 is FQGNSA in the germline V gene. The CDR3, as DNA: TGTGCCAGCAGCCTACAGGGATTCTCCTATGGCTACACCTTC. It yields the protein CASSLQGFSYGYTF.